This TCR beta chain was captured by sequencing in a study of T cells in women clearing cervical HPV infection. Here immunoSEQ multiplex PCR was the method, and the copy in TCRdb shows in-frame clones only, minus some. In total, the table holds 25,000 to 35,000 clones. The receptor's source is a woman aged 18 to 75 with a cervical HPV16 infection that either progressed to CIN3+ or cleared (not recorded which). Sequenced sample: blood buffy coat.

The covered CDR3 bases are TGTGCCATCAGTGAGCCGACAGGGGGCACGTACGAG. This gives the protein CAISEPTGGTYE. The full CDR3 sequence reads CAISEPTGGTYEQYF. The chain uses TRBV10-3 and TRBJ2-7, with TRBD1 identical over 10 bases. The read ends 3 residues early relative to the CDR3; the germline J gene fills the gap. Per germline, CDR1 ENHRY and CDR2 SYGVKD. This CDR3 has 15 residues. V gave up 2 bases and J gave up 4 bases; unmatched junction bases: 5.